The present entry profiles one T cell receptor beta chain with its context. Clones were sequenced by immunoSEQ multiplex PCR, and TCRdb holds only the in-frame ones, with some missing. Here the sample spans around 94,000 clones, about 82% being singletons. These data are taken from a study of radiation and T cells in renal cell carcinoma. Time point: blood 4 weeks post-SBRT, at nephrectomy. Treatment defined: 15 Gy SBRT to primary tumor, nephrectomy 4 weeks later. Nephrectomy followed 15 Gy stereotactic body radiation by 4 weeks. After SBRT, blood was collected at 2 and 4 weeks, plus baseline. The sequence derives from a man between 45 and 60 years old with renal cell carcinoma. The sample consisted of blood, taken from a patient whose treatment included radiotherapy and nephrectomy.

The CDR3 spells CASSIMAGAYEQYF. DNA of the CDR3: TGTGCCAGTTCAATCATGGCGGGGGCCTACGAGCAGTACTTC. The V and J genes are TRBV7-2 and TRBJ2-7, with TRBD2 identical over 7 bases. The CDR3 has 14 amino acids. Trimming took 9 bases from V and 2 from J; bases not matched to a gene: 10. Germline CDR1 SGHTA, CDR2 FQGNSA.